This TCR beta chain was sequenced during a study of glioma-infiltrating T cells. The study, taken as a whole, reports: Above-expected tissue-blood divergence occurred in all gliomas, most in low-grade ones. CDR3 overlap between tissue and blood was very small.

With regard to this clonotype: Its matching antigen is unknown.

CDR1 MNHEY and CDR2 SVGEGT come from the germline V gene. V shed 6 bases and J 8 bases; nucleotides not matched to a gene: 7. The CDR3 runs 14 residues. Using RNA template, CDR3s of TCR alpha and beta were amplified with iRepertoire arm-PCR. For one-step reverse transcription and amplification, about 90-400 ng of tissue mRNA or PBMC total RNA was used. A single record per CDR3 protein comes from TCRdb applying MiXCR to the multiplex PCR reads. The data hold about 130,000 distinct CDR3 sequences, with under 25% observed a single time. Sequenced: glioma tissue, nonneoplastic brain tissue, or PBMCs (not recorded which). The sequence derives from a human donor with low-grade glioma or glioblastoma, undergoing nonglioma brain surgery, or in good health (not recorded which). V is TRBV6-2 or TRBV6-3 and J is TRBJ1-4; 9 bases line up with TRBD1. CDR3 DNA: TGTGCCAGCAGGCGGACAGGGGAAGGGGAAAAACTGTTTTTT. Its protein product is CASRRTGEGEKLFF.